The 19 T cell receptor beta chains reported below all come from one sample, sequenced in a study of T cell responses to AZD1222 COVID-19 vaccine. Only in-frame clones appear in the TCRdb table, and some are missing; sequencing was by immunoSEQ multiplex PCR. The table lists 150,000 to 200,000 clones, about 90% of them singletons, with approximately 7.7% in the top ten. This sample comprised peripheral blood, obtained on day 0 of AZD1222 vaccination. Every receptor here comes from an adult in good health.

The V gene is TRBV5-1, the J gene TRBJ2-1; D is undetermined. Germline V lookup: CDR1 SGHRS, CDR2 YFSETQ. The CDR3 sequence is 11 residues long. Trimming left V 5 bases short and J 9 bases short, with 9 bases between. DNA for the CDR3: TGCGCCAGCAGTTTTGAGGTTGAGCAGTTCTTC. Translation: CASSFEVEQFF.

The chain combines TRBV27 with TRBJ2-6, with TRBD1 identical over 7 bases. Germline CDR1 reads MNHEY; CDR2 reads SMNVEV (reference sequence). Trimming took 5 bases from V and 2 from J; bases not matched to a gene: 9. The CDR3 has 17 amino acids. The CDR3 DNA follows: TGTGCCAGCAGTCTAAAGCCAACAGGGGCTGGGGCCAACGTCCTGACTTTC. The encoded protein is CASSLKPTGAGANVLTF.

This chain joins TRBV29-1 and TRBJ1-4; D uncertain. Germline CDR1 is SQVTM and CDR2 is ANQGSEA. The germline V and J ends were trimmed by 7 bases and 7 bases, with 10 bases remaining between them. The CDR3 consists of 11 residues. The chain's CDR3 is CSARAGEKLFF. The CDR3 DNA follows: TGCAGCGCTAGGGCGGGTGAAAAACTGTTTTTT.

This chain uses TRBV28 with TRBJ1-6, with 9 bases that match TRBD1. V lost 5 bases to trimming and J lost 6 bases; unmatched junction nucleotides: 5. Germline CDR1 and CDR2: MDHEN and SYDVKM. This CDR3 has 15 residues. This CDR3 is CASSRGGQGNSPLHF. CDR3 bases: TGTGCCAGCAGTCGCGGGGGACAGGGTAATTCACCCCTCCACTTT.

The rearrangement uses TRBV27 and TRBJ2-1; D is perhaps TRBD1 (6 bases). From germline, CDR1 is MNHEY and CDR2 SMNVEV (reference sequence). The CDR3 runs to 13 residues. Trimming stripped 4 bases from V and 8 bases from J, with 12 bases between. DNA of the CDR3: TGTGCCAGCAGTTCCTACAGGGTAGATGAGCAGTTCTTC. Its protein is CASSSYRVDEQFF.

The CDR3 loop is CASSSLGTPHEQYF. CDR3 nucleotide sequence: TGTGCCAGCAGTTCCTTGGGGACTCCCCACGAGCAGTACTTC. The chain is built from TRBV6-5 and TRBJ2-7; possible D gene TRBD2, 6 bases. Trimming cost V 4 bases and J 5 bases, with 15 bases left between them. The CDR3 loop spans 14 amino acids. Per germline, CDR1 MNHEY and CDR2 SVGAGI.

The J gene is TRBJ1-1, the V gene TRBV25-1; D possibly corresponds to TRBD1 (6 bases). This CDR3 is 13 amino acids long. Germline assignment: CDR1 MGHDK and CDR2 SYGVNS. Trimming removed 7 bases from V and 0 bases from J, with 9 bases in between. In nucleotides, the CDR3 is TGTGCCAGCACCGACAGGATGAACACTGAAGCTTTCTTT. Translation gives CASTDRMNTEAFF.

The chain is built from TRBV6-5 and TRBJ2-2; maybe TRBD1 (5 bases). Trimming shortened V by 6 bases and J by 5 bases, and 13 bases separated the two germline ends. Germline CDR1 reads MNHEY; CDR2 reads SVGAGI. There are 14 residues in the CDR3. The CDR3 region has the DNA TGTGCCAGCAGCAGGGATATTATTACCGGGGAGCTGTTTTTT. It translates to CASSRDIITGELFF.

V is TRBV10-1 and J is TRBJ2-1; 11 nucleotides align to TRBD2. The CDR3 loop spans 15 amino acids. Looked up from germline, CDR1 is WNHNN and CDR2 is SYGVQD (reference sequence). V lost 7 bases and J lost 5; bases outside the gene matches: 7. The CDR3 DNA sequence: TGCGCCAGCAAAGCCGGGACTAGCGGAAACAATGAGCAGTTCTTC. This sequence encodes CASKAGTSGNNEQFF.

Here the CDR3 DNA reads TGTGCCATCGCGGGGGGCCGAGACAATGAGCAGTTCTTC. Translated: CAIAGGRDNEQFF. The chain is built from TRBV10-3 and TRBJ2-1; 8 nucleotides agree with TRBD2. Germline CDR1 is ENHRY and CDR2 is SYGVKD. The CDR3 length is 13 residues. Unmatched junction bases numbered 5, after V lost 8 bases and J lost 5 bases.

The rearrangement joins TRBV25-1 to TRBJ1-6; weak D call: TRBD1 (5 bases). The CDR3 totals 14 residues. Germline V gene sequence: CDR1 MGHDK, CDR2 SYGVNS. Trimming took 8 bases from V and 6 from J, leaving 14 bases between them. This CDR3 reads CASEGPGVNSPLHF. The CDR3 nucleotides are TGTGCCAGCGAGGGGCCGGGGGTTAATTCACCCCTCCACTTT.

The chain recombines TRBV3-1 (or the pseudogene TRBV3-2) with TRBJ2-7; D may be TRBD1 (5 bases). This CDR3 has 14 amino acids. Trimming stripped 0 bases from V and 0 bases from J, with 6 bases between. Germline assignment: CDR1 LGHDT and CDR2 YNNKEL (reference sequence). The CDR3 DNA reads as TGTGCCAGCAGCCAAGACAGGGACTCCTACGAGCAGTACTTC. Its protein is CASSQDRDSYEQYF.

CDR3 region: CASSLRVSGTDGNTIYF. CDR3 nucleotides: TGCGCCAGCAGCCTGAGAGTGTCCGGGACGGATGGAAACACCATATATTTT. The chain carries TRBV5-1 and TRBJ1-3; tentatively, D is TRBD1 (5 bases). Germline values: CDR1 SGHRS, CDR2 YFSETQ. CDR3 length: 17 amino acids. V gave up 4 bases and J gave up 3 bases, with 20 bases separating them.

The chain combines TRBV9 with TRBJ2-1; D not certain. Germline lookup yields CDR1 SGDLS and CDR2 YYNGEE. The CDR3 loop spans 17 amino acids. V was cut by 0 bases and J by 0 bases, with 13 bases left in between. The CDR3 DNA reads TGTGCCAGCAGCGTAGTCCAGCAGACACACTCCTACAATGAGCAGTTCTTC. This codes for CASSVVQQTHSYNEQFF.

The rearrangement links TRBV7-3 to TRBJ2-3; 8 positions agree with TRBD1. V was clipped by 5 bases and J by 2 bases; unmatched bases: 12. Germline V gene data show CDR1 as SGHTA and CDR2 as FQGTGA. The length of the CDR3 is 17 residues. The CDR3 DNA is TGTGCCAGCAGCCCACTGGGGGCGGACAGGGTCACAGATACGCAGTATTTT. It codes for CASSPLGADRVTDTQYF.

The chain links TRBV20-1 to TRBJ1-4; weak D call: TRBD1 (5 bases). Germline V lookup: CDR1 DFQATT, CDR2 SNEGSKA (reference sequence). The length of the CDR3 is 13 residues. V was pared by 6 bases and J by 2 bases, with 10 bases between. CDR3 nucleotides: TGCAGTGCCAGTAGGGGCACTAATGAAAAACTGTTTTTT. This encodes CSASRGTNEKLFF.

The chain links TRBV10-3 to TRBJ1-2; 12 nucleotides match TRBD1. V was pared by 6 bases and J by 5 bases, with 22 bases of the junction left unmatched. Germline assignment: CDR1 ENHRY and CDR2 SYGVKD. This CDR3 spans 20 amino acids. The CDR3 sequence is CAISQRPAGGTGGIVYGYTF. The CDR3 nucleotides read TGTGCCATCAGCCAACGACCTGCCGGGGGGACAGGGGGCATCGTATATGGCTACACCTTC.

The gene calls are TRBV9 and TRBJ2-2; tentative D call: TRBD1 (6 bases). Germline V gene data show CDR1 as SGDLS and CDR2 as YYNGEE. The CDR3 is made up of 15 amino acids. Between the trimmed V and J ends, which lost 3 bases and 2 bases, there was a span of 11 bases. The CDR3 sequence is CASSALGTNTGELFF. DNA of the CDR3: TGTGCCAGCAGCGCCCTCGGGACAAACACCGGGGAGCTGTTTTTT.

This chain connects TRBV7-3 to TRBJ2-2; D is unclear. The CDR3 consists of 13 residues. The germline V and J ends were trimmed by 5 bases and 9 bases, with 13 bases remaining between them. Per germline, CDR1 SGHTA and CDR2 FQGTGA. CDR3 DNA: TGTGCCAGCAGCACCGCGAGTGGCCGGGAGCTGTTTTTT. It translates to CASSTASGRELFF.